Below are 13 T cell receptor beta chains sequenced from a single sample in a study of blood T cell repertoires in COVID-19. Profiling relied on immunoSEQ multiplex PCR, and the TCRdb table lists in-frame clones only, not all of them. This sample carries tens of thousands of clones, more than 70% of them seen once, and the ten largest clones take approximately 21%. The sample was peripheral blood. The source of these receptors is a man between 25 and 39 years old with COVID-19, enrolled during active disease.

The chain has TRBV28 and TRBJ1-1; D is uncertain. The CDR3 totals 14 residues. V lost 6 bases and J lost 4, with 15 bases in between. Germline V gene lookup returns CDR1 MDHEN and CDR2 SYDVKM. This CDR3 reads CASSRMEIGTEAFF. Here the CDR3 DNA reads TGTGCCAGCAGCCGGATGGAGATCGGCACTGAAGCTTTCTTT. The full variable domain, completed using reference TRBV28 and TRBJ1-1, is DVKVTQSSRYLVKRTGEKVFLECVQDMDHENMFWYRQDPGLGLRLIYFSYDVKMKEKGDIPEGYSVSREKKERFSLILESASTNQTSMYLCASSRMEIGTEAFFGQGTRLTVV.

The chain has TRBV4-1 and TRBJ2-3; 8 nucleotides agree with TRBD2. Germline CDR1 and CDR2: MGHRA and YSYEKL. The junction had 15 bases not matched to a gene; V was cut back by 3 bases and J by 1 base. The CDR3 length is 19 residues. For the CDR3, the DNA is TGCGCCAGCAGCCATCCCGCCGGGAGGGGGAGACTAGGCACAGATACGCAGTATTTT. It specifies CASSHPAGRGRLGTDTQYF.

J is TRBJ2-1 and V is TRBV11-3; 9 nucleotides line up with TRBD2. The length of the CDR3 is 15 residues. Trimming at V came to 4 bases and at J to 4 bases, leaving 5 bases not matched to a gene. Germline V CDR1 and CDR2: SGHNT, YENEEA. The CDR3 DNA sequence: TGTGCCAGCAGCTACGCTAGCGGGGTTTACAATGAGCAGTTCTTC. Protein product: CASSYASGVYNEQFF.

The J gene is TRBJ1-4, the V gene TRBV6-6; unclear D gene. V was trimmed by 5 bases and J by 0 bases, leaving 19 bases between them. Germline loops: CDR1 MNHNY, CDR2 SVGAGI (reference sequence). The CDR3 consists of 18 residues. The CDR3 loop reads CASSLSVGRSTTNEKLFF. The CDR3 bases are TGTGCCAGCAGTCTAAGCGTTGGCCGGTCCACAACTAATGAAAAACTGTTTTTT.

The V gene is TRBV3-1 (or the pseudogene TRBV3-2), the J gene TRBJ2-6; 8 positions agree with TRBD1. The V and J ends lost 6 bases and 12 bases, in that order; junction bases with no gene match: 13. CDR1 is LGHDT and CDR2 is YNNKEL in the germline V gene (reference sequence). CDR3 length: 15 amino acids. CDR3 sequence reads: CASSFNPGTGSVLTF. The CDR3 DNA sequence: TGTGCCAGCAGTTTCAACCCTGGGACAGGTAGCGTCCTGACTTTC.

CDR3 sequence reads: CASSPQLRGGGLSGELFF. CDR3 bases: TGTGCCAGCAGCCCCCAACTTAGAGGGGGGGGCCTATCTGGGGAGCTGTTTTTT. This chain connects TRBV7-3 to TRBJ2-2; the D gene is possibly TRBD2 (7 bases). Germline-derived CDR1 and CDR2 are SGHTA and FQGTGA. Trimming removed 5 bases from V and 8 bases from J, with 27 bases in between. There are 18 residues in the CDR3.

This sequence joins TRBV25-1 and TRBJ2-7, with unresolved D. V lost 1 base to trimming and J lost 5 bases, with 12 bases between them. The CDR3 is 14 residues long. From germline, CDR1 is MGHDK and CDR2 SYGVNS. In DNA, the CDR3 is TGTGCCAGCAGTGAATTGGCAGCGACCCACGAGCAGTACTTC. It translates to CASSELAATHEQYF.

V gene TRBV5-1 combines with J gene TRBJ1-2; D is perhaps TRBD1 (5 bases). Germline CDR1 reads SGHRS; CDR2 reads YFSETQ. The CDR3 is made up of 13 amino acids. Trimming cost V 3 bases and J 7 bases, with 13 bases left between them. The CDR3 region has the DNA TGCGCCAGCAGCTCGGTAGGGGCCGGTGGCTACACCTTC. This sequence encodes CASSSVGAGGYTF. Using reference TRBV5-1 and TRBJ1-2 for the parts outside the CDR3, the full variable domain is KAGVTQTPRYLIKTRGQQVTLSCSPISGHRSVSWYQQTPGQGLQFLFEYFSETQRNKGNFPGRFSGRQFSNSRSEMNVSTLELGDSALYLCASSSVGAGGYTFGSGTRLTVV.

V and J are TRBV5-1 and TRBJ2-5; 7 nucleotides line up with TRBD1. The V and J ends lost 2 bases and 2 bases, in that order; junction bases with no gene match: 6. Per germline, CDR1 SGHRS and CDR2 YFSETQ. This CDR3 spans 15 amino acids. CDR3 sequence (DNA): TGCGCCAGCAGCTTAGGGGGCGGTGCTCAAGAGACCCAGTACTTC. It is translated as CASSLGGGAQETQYF.

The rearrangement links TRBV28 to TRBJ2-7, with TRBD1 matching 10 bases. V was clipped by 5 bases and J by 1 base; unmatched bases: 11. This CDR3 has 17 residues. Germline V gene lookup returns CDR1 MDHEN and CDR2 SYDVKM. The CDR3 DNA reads TGTGCCAGCAGTCGCACCCCTTGGGACAGGGGTTCCTACGAGCAGTACTTC. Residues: CASSRTPWDRGSYEQYF.

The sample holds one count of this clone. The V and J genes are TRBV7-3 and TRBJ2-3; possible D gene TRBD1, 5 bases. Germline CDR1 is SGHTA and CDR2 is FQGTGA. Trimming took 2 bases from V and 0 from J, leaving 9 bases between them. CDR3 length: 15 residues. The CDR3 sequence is CASSLGQGSTDTQYF. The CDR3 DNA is TGTGCCAGCAGCTTAGGCCAGGGCAGCACAGATACGCAGTATTTT. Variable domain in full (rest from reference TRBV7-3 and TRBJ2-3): GAGVSQTPSNKVTEKGKYVELRCDPISGHTALYWYRQSLGQGPEFLIYFQGTGAADDSGLPNDRFFAVRPEGSVSTLKIQRTERGDSAVYLCASSLGQGSTDTQYFGPGTRLTVL.

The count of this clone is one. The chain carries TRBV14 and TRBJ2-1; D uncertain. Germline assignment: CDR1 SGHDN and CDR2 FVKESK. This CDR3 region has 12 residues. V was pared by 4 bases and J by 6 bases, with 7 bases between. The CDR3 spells CASSPTRNEQFF. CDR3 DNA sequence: TGTGCCAGCAGCCCCACACGCAATGAGCAGTTCTTC.

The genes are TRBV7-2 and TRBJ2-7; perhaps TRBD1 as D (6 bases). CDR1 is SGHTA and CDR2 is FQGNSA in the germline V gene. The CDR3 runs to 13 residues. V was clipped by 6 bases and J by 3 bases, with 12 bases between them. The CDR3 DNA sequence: TGTGCCAGCAGACCCGGGACACACTACGAGCAGTACTTC. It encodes CASRPGTHYEQYF.